This record looks at one T cell receptor beta chain sequence and its context. Categorization into cohorts depended on clinical history that participants reported. In germline, CDR1 is SQVTM, CDR2 ANQGSEA. V gave up 5 bases and J gave up 5 bases; unmatched junction bases: 12. CDR3 size: 15 residues. This sample was included in a study of blood T cell repertoires in COVID-19. At the level of the study: Donors in the United States, Italy and Spain gave samples during acute or convalescent COVID-19.

Authors' data handling: For nucleated cells, counts were estimated from reference gene primer amplification. Generated by immunoSEQ multiplex PCR, the TCRdb table keeps only in-frame clones and is missing some. V and J calls and clone size come straight from that table; D and trimming were deduced from the DNA. The sample consists of around 150,000 clones, around 79% of them appearing once. The chain joins TRBV29-1 to TRBJ2-1, with 7 positions matching TRBD2. This TCR derives from a man in his forties or fifties who had recovered from COVID-19. Sample: PBMCs or T cells enriched from blood (not recorded which). CDR3 DNA: TGCAGCGTTCCCCAGACTAGCCCATTTAACAATGAGCAGTTCTTC. It is translated as CSVPQTSPFNNEQFF.